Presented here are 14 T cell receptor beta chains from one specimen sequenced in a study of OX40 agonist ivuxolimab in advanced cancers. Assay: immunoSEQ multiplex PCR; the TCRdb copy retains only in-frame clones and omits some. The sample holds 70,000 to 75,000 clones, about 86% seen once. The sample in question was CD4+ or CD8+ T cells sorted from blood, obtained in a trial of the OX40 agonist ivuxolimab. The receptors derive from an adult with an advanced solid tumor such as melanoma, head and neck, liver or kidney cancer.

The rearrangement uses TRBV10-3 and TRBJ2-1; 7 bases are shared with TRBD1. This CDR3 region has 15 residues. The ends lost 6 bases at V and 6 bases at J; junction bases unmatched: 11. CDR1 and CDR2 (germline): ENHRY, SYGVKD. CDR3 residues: CAISGSGGRVNEQFF. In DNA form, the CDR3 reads TGTGCCATCAGCGGTTCAGGGGGAAGGGTCAATGAGCAGTTCTTC.

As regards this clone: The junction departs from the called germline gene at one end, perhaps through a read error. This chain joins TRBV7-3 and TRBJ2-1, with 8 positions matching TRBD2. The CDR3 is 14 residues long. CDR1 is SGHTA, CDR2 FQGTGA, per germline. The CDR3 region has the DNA TGTGCCAGCGGCTTATCGGGAGGGCAGGGTGAGCAGTTCTTC. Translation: CASGLSGGQGEQFF.

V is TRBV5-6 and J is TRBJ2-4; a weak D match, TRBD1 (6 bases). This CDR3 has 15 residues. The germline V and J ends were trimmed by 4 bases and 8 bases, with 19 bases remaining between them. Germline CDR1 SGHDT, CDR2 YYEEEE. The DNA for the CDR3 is TGTGCCAGCAGCCTACCCGGGACACTAAGTTACATTCAGTACTTC. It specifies CASSLPGTLSYIQYF.

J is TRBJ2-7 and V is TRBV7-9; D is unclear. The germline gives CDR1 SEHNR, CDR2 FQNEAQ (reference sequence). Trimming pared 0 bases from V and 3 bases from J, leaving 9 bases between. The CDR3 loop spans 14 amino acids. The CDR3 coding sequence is TGTGCCAGCAGCTTAGCGACGGGCGTCTACGAGCAGTACTTC. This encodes CASSLATGVYEQYF.

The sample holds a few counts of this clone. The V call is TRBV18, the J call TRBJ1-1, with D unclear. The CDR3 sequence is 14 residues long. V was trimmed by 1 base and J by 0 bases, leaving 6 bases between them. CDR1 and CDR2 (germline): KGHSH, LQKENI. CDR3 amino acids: CASSPQGMNTEAFF. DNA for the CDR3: TGTGCCAGCTCACCACAGGGAATGAACACTGAAGCTTTCTTT. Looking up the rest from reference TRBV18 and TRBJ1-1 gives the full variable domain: NAGVMQNPRHLVRRRGQEARLRCSPMKGHSHVYWYRQLPEEGLKFMVYLQKENIIDESGMPKERFSAEFPKEGPSILRIQQVVRGDSAAYFCASSPQGMNTEAFFGQGTRLTVV.

The CDR3 is CASSATLRVSTEAFF. CDR3 sequence (DNA): TGCGCCAGCAGCGCAACTCTCAGGGTTTCCACTGAAGCTTTCTTT. The chain uses TRBV5-1 and TRBJ1-1; D is perhaps TRBD1 (5 bases). In germline, CDR1 is SGHRS, CDR2 YFSETQ. The ends were cut back, 4 bases at V and 4 bases at J, with 17 bases in the middle. CDR3 length equals 15 residues.

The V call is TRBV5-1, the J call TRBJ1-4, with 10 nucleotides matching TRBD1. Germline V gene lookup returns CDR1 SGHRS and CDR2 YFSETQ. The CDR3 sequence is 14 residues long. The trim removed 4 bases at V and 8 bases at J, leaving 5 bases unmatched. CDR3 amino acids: CASSMGQGREKLFF. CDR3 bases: TGCGCCAGCAGCATGGGACAGGGGCGGGAAAAACTGTTTTTT.

CDR3 bases: TGTGCCAGCAGCCAAGATAACGGGAGTCCCTACAATGAGCAGTTCTTC. This gives the protein CASSQDNGSPYNEQFF. This chain uses TRBV14 with TRBJ2-1, with a tentative D call TRBD2 (6 bases). Trimming took off 0 bases at V and 2 bases at J, with 11 bases between the two ends. This CDR3 spans 16 amino acids. Germline V gene lookup returns CDR1 SGHDN and CDR2 FVKESK. Together with reference TRBV14 and TRBJ2-1, the CDR3 gives the full variable domain: EAGVTQFPSHSVIEKGQTVTLRCDPISGHDNLYWYRRVMGKEIKFLLHFVKESKQDESGMPNNRFLAERTGGTYSTLKVQPAELEDSGVYFCASSQDNGSPYNEQFFGPGTRLTVL.

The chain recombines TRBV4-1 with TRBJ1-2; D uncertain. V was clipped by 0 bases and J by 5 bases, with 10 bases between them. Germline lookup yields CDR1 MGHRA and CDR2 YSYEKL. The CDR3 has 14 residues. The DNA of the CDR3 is TGCGCCAGCAGCCAAGACCTCGAGGTGTATGGCTACACCTTC. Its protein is CASSQDLEVYGYTF.

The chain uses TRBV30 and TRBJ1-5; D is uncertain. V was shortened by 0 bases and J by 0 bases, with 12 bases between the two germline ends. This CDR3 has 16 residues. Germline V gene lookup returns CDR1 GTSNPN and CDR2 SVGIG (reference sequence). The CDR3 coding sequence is TGTGCCTGGAGTGTAAGCCGTGTATATAGCAATCAGCCCCAGCATTTT. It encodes CAWSVSRVYSNQPQHF.

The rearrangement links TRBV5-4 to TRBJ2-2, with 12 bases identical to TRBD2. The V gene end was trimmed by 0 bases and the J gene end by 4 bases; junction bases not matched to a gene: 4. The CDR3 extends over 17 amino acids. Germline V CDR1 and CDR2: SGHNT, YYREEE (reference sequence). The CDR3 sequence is CASSLETSGRGTGELFF. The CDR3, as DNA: TGTGCCAGCAGCTTGGAGACTAGCGGGAGAGGCACCGGGGAGCTGTTTTTT.

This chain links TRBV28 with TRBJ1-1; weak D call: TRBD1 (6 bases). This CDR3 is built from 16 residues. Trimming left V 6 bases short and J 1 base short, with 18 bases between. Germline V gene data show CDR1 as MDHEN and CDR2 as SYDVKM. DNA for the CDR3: TGTGCCAGCAGCCGAAATTTGGACAGTAGGAACACTGAAGCTTTCTTT. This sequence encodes CASSRNLDSRNTEAFF. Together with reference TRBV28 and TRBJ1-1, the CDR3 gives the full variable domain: DVKVTQSSRYLVKRTGEKVFLECVQDMDHENMFWYRQDPGLGLRLIYFSYDVKMKEKGDIPEGYSVSREKKERFSLILESASTNQTSMYLCASSRNLDSRNTEAFFGQGTRLTVV.

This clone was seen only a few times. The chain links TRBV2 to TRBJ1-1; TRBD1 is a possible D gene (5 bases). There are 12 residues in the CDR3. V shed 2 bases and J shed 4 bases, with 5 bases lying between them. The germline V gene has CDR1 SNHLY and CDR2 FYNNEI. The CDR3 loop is CASSEQGTEAFF. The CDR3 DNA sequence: TGTGCCAGCAGTGAACAGGGCACTGAAGCTTTCTTT. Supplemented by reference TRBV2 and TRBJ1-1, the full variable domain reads EPEVTQTPSHQVTQMGQEVILRCVPISNHLYFYWYRQILGQKVEFLVSFYNNEISEKSEIFDDQFSVERPDGSNFTLKIRSTKLEDSAMYFCASSEQGTEAFFGQGTRLTVV.

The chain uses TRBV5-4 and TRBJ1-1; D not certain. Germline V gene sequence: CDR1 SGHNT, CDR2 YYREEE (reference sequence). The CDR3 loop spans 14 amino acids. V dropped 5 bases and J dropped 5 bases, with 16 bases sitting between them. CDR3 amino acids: CASSYTGEVTEAFF. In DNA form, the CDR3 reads TGTGCCAGCAGTTACACCGGGGAGGTGACTGAAGCTTTCTTT. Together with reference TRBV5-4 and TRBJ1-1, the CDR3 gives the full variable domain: ETGVTQSPTHLIKTRGQQVTLRCSSQSGHNTVSWYQQALGQGPQFIFQYYREEENGRGNFPPRFSGLQFPNYSSELNVNALELDDSALYLCASSYTGEVTEAFFGQGTRLTVV.